The 29 T cell receptor beta chains listed next were all sequenced from one sample in a study of blood T cell repertoires in COVID-19. Clones were read by immunoSEQ multiplex PCR, and TCRdb kept only the in-frame ones, dropping some. This sample has 290,000 or so clones, with roughly 85% found just once. The sample was PBMCs or T cells enriched from blood (not recorded which). These TCRs come from a man between 40 and 49 years old who had been exposed to COVID-19.

V is TRBV12-3 or TRBV12-4 and J is TRBJ2-7; D gene ambiguous. Trimming took 2 bases from V and 1 from J, leaving 6 bases between them. The CDR3 is 13 amino acids. The CDR3 region is CASSLTGSYEQYF. CDR3 nucleotides: TGTGCCAGCAGTTTAACCGGGTCCTACGAGCAGTACTTC.

This clone was picked up one time. V is TRBV10-2 and J is TRBJ2-7; 8 bases match TRBD2. Looked up from germline, CDR1 is WSHSY and CDR2 is SAAADI. V shed 7 bases, J shed 4 bases, and the junction held 9 bases outside the gene matches. This CDR3 is built from 14 residues. This CDR3 is CASISGGGLYEQYF. The CDR3 nucleotides read TGCGCCAGCATTTCGGGAGGGGGACTTTACGAGCAGTACTTC.

V and J are TRBV3-1 (or the pseudogene TRBV3-2) and TRBJ2-7; TRBD2 agrees at 7 bases. The CDR3 runs to 12 residues. The V gene's germline CDR1 is LGHDT and CDR2 YNNKEL (reference sequence). J gave up 6 bases and V 1 base, and 0 bases lay outside the gene matches. CDR3 nucleotide sequence: TGTGCCAGCAGCCAAGGGGGGGGCGAGCAGTACTTC. Translating it yields CASSQGGGEQYF.

The V and J genes are TRBV27 and TRBJ2-1, with D possibly matching TRBD1 (5 bases). V gave up 8 bases and J gave up 10 bases, with 12 bases separating them. Germline V gene lookup returns CDR1 MNHEY and CDR2 SMNVEV (reference sequence). The length of the CDR3 is 11 residues. The CDR3 is CASSRAGEQFF. The CDR3 DNA reads as TGTGCCAGCTCCAGGGCTGGAGAGCAGTTCTTC.

The CDR3 region has the DNA TGTGCCAGCAGTGATCTGCGACTAGTCTCTTTCGAGCAGTACTTC. This translates into CASSDLRLVSFEQYF. The genes are TRBV6-1 and TRBJ2-7; TRBD2 might be the D (6 bases). CDR1 MNHNS and CDR2 SASEGT come from the germline V gene. V was clipped by 3 bases and J by 6 bases, with 18 bases between them. CDR3 length equals 15 residues.

V is TRBV11-2 and J is TRBJ1-4; TRBD1 agrees at 8 bases. The V segment lost 1 base and the J segment 7 bases; nucleotides outside the gene matches: 5. The CDR3 is 15 residues long. Germline CDR1 SGHAT, CDR2 FQNNGV. The CDR3 reads CASSLARGPVEKLFF. For the CDR3, the DNA is TGTGCCAGCAGCTTAGCCAGGGGGCCGGTTGAAAAACTGTTTTTT. Variable domain in full (rest from reference TRBV11-2 and TRBJ1-4): EAGVAQSPRYKIIEKRQSVAFWCNPISGHATLYWYQQILGQGPKLLIQFQNNGVVDDSQLPKDRFSAERLKGVDSTLKIQPAKLEDSAVYLCASSLARGPVEKLFFGSGTQLSVL.

The chain carries TRBV9 and TRBJ1-2; TRBD1 matches at 8 bases. The CDR3 has 12 amino acids. The junction had 4 bases not matched to a gene; V was cut back by 6 bases and J by 6 bases. CDR1 and CDR2 (germline): SGDLS, YYNGEE. CDR3 residues: CASKSGGDGYTF. The DNA for the CDR3 is TGTGCCAGCAAATCAGGGGGCGATGGCTACACCTTC.

This rearrangement joins TRBV5-1 to TRBJ1-5; 8 positions match TRBD1. The germline V gene has CDR1 SGHRS and CDR2 YFSETQ. After removal of 4 bases from V and 0 bases from J, the junction contained 3 bases not matched to a gene. The CDR3 covers 15 residues. The CDR3 is CASSPQGGSNQPQHF. The DNA for the CDR3 is TGCGCCAGCAGCCCACAGGGGGGTAGCAATCAGCCCCAGCATTTT. Full variable domain (remainder filled in from reference TRBV5-1 and TRBJ1-5): KAGVTQTPRYLIKTRGQQVTLSCSPISGHRSVSWYQQTPGQGLQFLFEYFSETQRNKGNFPGRFSGRQFSNSRSEMNVSTLELGDSALYLCASSPQGGSNQPQHFGDGTRLSIL.

The J gene is TRBJ2-5, the V gene TRBV5-1; perhaps TRBD2 as D (5 bases). This CDR3 spans 16 amino acids. V lost 2 bases and J lost 5, with 19 bases in between. CDR1 and CDR2 from the germline V gene are SGHRS and YFSETQ. CDR3 residues: CASSLELPRVGETQYF. In nucleotides, the CDR3 is TGCGCCAGCAGCTTAGAGTTACCGCGGGTTGGGGAGACCCAGTACTTC. Supplemented by reference TRBV5-1 and TRBJ2-5, the full variable domain reads KAGVTQTPRYLIKTRGQQVTLSCSPISGHRSVSWYQQTPGQGLQFLFEYFSETQRNKGNFPGRFSGRQFSNSRSEMNVSTLELGDSALYLCASSLELPRVGETQYFGPGTRLLVL.

The rearrangement joins TRBV15 to TRBJ2-1; D perhaps matches TRBD2 (6 bases). The CDR3 is 16 residues long. V lost 6 bases to trimming and J lost 0 bases, with 15 bases between them. Germline V lookup: CDR1 LNHNV, CDR2 YYDKDF (reference sequence). The CDR3 loop reads CATRGGRRGSYNEQFF. CDR3 sequence (DNA): TGTGCCACCAGGGGGGGTCGGCGGGGCTCCTACAATGAGCAGTTCTTC. Supplemented by reference TRBV15 and TRBJ2-1, the full variable domain reads DAMVIQNPRYQVTQFGKPVTLSCSQTLNHNVMYWYQQKSSQAPKLLFHYYDKDFNNEADTPDNFQSRRPNTSFCFLDIRSPGLGDTAMYLCATRGGRRGSYNEQFFGPGTRLTVL.

The V and J genes are TRBV5-8 and TRBJ2-1, with a tentative D call TRBD1 (6 bases). This CDR3 region has 17 residues. CDR1 and CDR2 (germline): SGHTS, YDEGEE. The germline V and J ends were trimmed by 0 bases and 6 bases, with 19 bases remaining between them. The CDR3 is CASSLVRGTFRANEQFF. CDR3 coding DNA: TGTGCCAGCAGCTTGGTAAGGGGGACCTTCAGGGCCAATGAGCAGTTCTTC.

The chain employs TRBV6-5 and TRBJ1-4; 7 bases align to TRBD1. The V and J ends lost 6 bases and 7 bases, in that order; junction bases with no gene match: 11. Germline CDR1 is MNHEY and CDR2 is SVGAGI. The CDR3 spans 15 residues. CDR3 DNA: TGTGCCAGCAGACCTCTGGCAGGGGGTCTTGAAAAACTGTTTTTT. This translates into CASRPLAGGLEKLFF.

Written as DNA, the CDR3 is TGCAGTGCTAGTATCGGTTCCTACAATGAGCAGTTCTTC. It translates to CSASIGSYNEQFF. This chain joins TRBV20-1 and TRBJ2-1; D remains ambiguous. The V end lost 3 bases, the J end lost 1 base, and 7 bases lay between the germline ends. Germline assignment: CDR1 DFQATT and CDR2 SNEGSKA (reference sequence). There are 13 residues in the CDR3.

This chain uses TRBV5-4 with TRBJ1-4; a weak D match, TRBD1 (6 bases). Germline CDR1 reads SGHNT; CDR2 reads YYREEE (reference sequence). Trimming stripped 3 bases from V and 12 bases from J, with 15 bases between. The CDR3 has 13 residues. CDR3 nucleotide sequence: TGTGCCAGCAGCTGGGACCGGGACAAGGAACTGTTTTTT. Translation: CASSWDRDKELFF.

The chain has TRBV10-1 and TRBJ2-7; D call uncertain. The ends were cut back, 6 bases at V and 2 bases at J, with 14 bases in the middle. Germline-derived CDR1 and CDR2 are WNHNN and SYGVQD (reference sequence). This CDR3 has 14 residues. This CDR3 reads CASSDIRATYEQYF. The CDR3 DNA follows: TGCGCCAGCAGCGACATCCGAGCCACCTACGAGCAGTACTTC.

This clone came up many times. J is TRBJ2-7 and V is TRBV27; tentatively, D is TRBD1 (5 bases). V gave up 6 bases and J gave up 2 bases, with 20 bases separating them. Germline values: CDR1 MNHEY, CDR2 SMNVEV (reference sequence). The CDR3 is 16 residues long. CDR3 DNA sequence: TGTGCCAGCAGCCACCGAACATCGACAGTCACCTACGAGCAGTACTTC. This translates into CASSHRTSTVTYEQYF.

The chain links TRBV24-1 to TRBJ2-5, with 8 bases aligning to TRBD1. The CDR3 sequence is 15 residues long. Germline V CDR1 and CDR2: KGHDR, SFDVKD. V trimming: 5 bases; J trimming: 4 bases; junction bases outside the gene matches: 8. For the CDR3, the DNA is TGTGCCACCAGTGGTCAGACAGGGGCGGGAGAGACCCAGTACTTC. Translated, it gives CATSGQTGAGETQYF.

The rearrangement uses TRBV6-5 and TRBJ2-1; D is perhaps TRBD2 (6 bases). Per germline, CDR1 MNHEY and CDR2 SVGAGI. There are 16 residues in the CDR3. Trimming left V 0 bases short and J 2 bases short, with 11 bases between. The CDR3: CASSYSLSGTYNEQFF. CDR3 in DNA: TGTGCCAGCAGTTACTCGCTTAGCGGAACCTACAATGAGCAGTTCTTC.

This chain joins TRBV29-1 and TRBJ2-1; D possibly corresponds to TRBD1 (5 bases). Germline V gene lookup returns CDR1 SQVTM and CDR2 ANQGSEA. CDR3 length equals 11 residues. V lost 7 bases, J lost 9 bases, and 13 bases lay in between. The CDR3 DNA reads TGCAGCGCCACCTTTGGGGCTGAGCAGTTCTTC. It specifies CSATFGAEQFF.

The J gene is TRBJ2-2, the V gene TRBV6-5; D might be TRBD2 (6 bases). Germline V gives CDR1 MNHEY, CDR2 SVGAGI. Between the trimmed V and J ends, which lost 6 bases and 7 bases, there was a span of 12 bases. This CDR3 is 13 amino acids long. This chain's CDR3 is CASRTSWVGELFF. CDR3 DNA sequence: TGTGCCAGCAGAACTAGCTGGGTCGGGGAGCTGTTTTTT.

This clone was found a few times. CDR3 sequence: CASSGADTEAFF. Written as DNA, the CDR3 is TGTGCCAGCAGTGGCGCGGACACTGAAGCTTTCTTT. The V and J genes are TRBV28 and TRBJ1-1; D ambiguous. Germline loops: CDR1 MDHEN, CDR2 SYDVKM. Trimming took 5 bases from V and 3 from J, leaving 7 bases between them. The CDR3 totals 12 residues.

The V gene is TRBV2, the J gene TRBJ1-1; maybe TRBD1 (6 bases). V was clipped by 6 bases and J by 5 bases, with 13 bases between them. CDR3 length: 13 residues. Germline values: CDR1 SNHLY, CDR2 FYNNEI. CDR3 residues: CASSPTGMTEAFF. The CDR3 DNA follows: TGTGCCAGCAGCCCAACAGGGATGACTGAAGCTTTCTTT.

The chain is built from TRBV5-1 and TRBJ2-7; maybe TRBD2 (6 bases). CDR1 is SGHRS and CDR2 is YFSETQ in the germline V gene. The length of the CDR3 is 14 residues. V lost 1 base to trimming and J lost 3 bases, with 11 bases between them. This chain's CDR3 is CASSLNGGGYEQYF. CDR3 bases: TGCGCCAGCAGCTTGAATGGGGGAGGCTACGAGCAGTACTTC.

J is TRBJ2-7 and V is TRBV29-1, with TRBD2 matching 10 bases. The CDR3 consists of 16 residues. V gave up 7 bases and J gave up 0 bases; unmatched junction bases: 12. The germline V gene encodes CDR1 SQVTM and CDR2 ANQGSEA. CDR3 sequence (DNA): TGCAGCGCCAGAGGACTAGCGGTTTTGGGCTCCTACGAGCAGTACTTC. Translation gives CSARGLAVLGSYEQYF.

The rearrangement links TRBV6-5 to TRBJ1-6, with 9 bases matching TRBD1. Germline loops: CDR1 MNHEY, CDR2 SVGAGI. This CDR3 comprises 14 residues. The J segment lost 10 bases and the V segment lost 7 bases, leaving 8 bases of the junction unmatched. The CDR3: CASTRTGANSPLHF. CDR3 nucleotides: TGTGCCAGCACCAGGACAGGGGCCAACTCACCCCTCCACTTT.

The V gene is TRBV29-1, the J gene TRBJ1-1; 9 nucleotides match TRBD1. Trimming cost V 7 bases and J 4 bases; bases outside gene matches: 7. Germline V gene sequence: CDR1 SQVTM, CDR2 ANQGSEA. This CDR3 spans 13 amino acids. The CDR3 bases are TGCAGCGCTGGACAGGGGTTGTTCACTGAAGCTTTCTTT. Its translation: CSAGQGLFTEAFF.

The chain joins TRBV10-3 to TRBJ2-5, with 8 bases identical to TRBD2. Looked up from germline, CDR1 is ENHRY and CDR2 is SYGVKD. This CDR3 is built from 15 residues. V lost 2 bases and J lost 0; bases outside the gene matches: 2. The DNA for the CDR3 is TGTGCCATCAGTGAGCCTAGCGGGTACCAAGAGACCCAGTACTTC. Translating it yields CAISEPSGYQETQYF.

The count of this clone is one. J is TRBJ2-7 and V is TRBV11-2; 9 bases fit TRBD2. The CDR3 extends over 13 amino acids. Germline V gives CDR1 SGHAT, CDR2 FQNNGV. The CDR3 is CATLAGSSYEQYF. CDR3 bases: TGTGCGACGCTAGCGGGAAGCTCCTACGAGCAGTACTTC.

The chain carries TRBV7-9 and TRBJ1-2; 12 bases fit TRBD1. This CDR3 is 14 amino acids long. The trim removed 4 bases at V and 7 bases at J, leaving 4 bases unmatched. CDR1 and CDR2 from the germline V gene are SEHNR and FQNEAQ (reference sequence). This CDR3 is CASSSRDRGPGYTF. CDR3 nucleotides: TGTGCCAGCAGCTCCCGGGACAGGGGGCCTGGCTACACCTTC.